Below, one T cell receptor (beta chain) is given with its context. The germline V gene has CDR1 ENHRY and CDR2 SYGVKD. This CDR3 contains 14 residues. V was trimmed by 8 bases and J by 4 bases, leaving 12 bases between them. This entry comes from a study of blood T cell repertoires in COVID-19. On the study more broadly: COVID-19 samples, acute and convalescent, were from the United States, Italy and Spain. From T cells, B-cell-depleted T cells, or PBMCs came the material, which was cDNA or gDNA.

How the authors handled the data: Amplified reference gene primers provided the basis for estimating nucleated cell counts. Profiled with immunoSEQ multiplex PCR; TCRdb holds only in-frame clones, not every one. Clone size and the V and J calls come from that table; the DNA yielded D and trimming. The sample shows tens of thousands of clones, more than 70% of them seen only once. The gene calls are TRBV10-3 and TRBJ1-6, with TRBD1 as a possible D gene (5 bases). This receptor was identified in a man aged 55 to 70 with acute or convalescent COVID-19. The specimen was peripheral blood. The CDR3 DNA sequence: TGTGCCATCCGGCGGGGGGATTATAATTCACCCCTCCACTTT. Protein sequence: CAIRRGDYNSPLHF.